The clone carrying this T cell receptor (beta chain) was detected a few times. This sample is drawn from a study of blood T cell repertoires in COVID-19. Study overall: Samples taken during acute and convalescent COVID-19 were collected in the United States, Italy and Spain. Sample material is recorded as cDNA or gDNA derived from T cells, B-cell-depleted T cells, or PBMCs.

This CDR3 has 13 amino acids. The germline V and J ends were trimmed by 5 bases and 1 base, with 8 bases remaining between them. Germline CDR1 KGHDR, CDR2 SFDVKD. Source study methods: Estimation of nucleated cell counts relied on the amplification of reference gene primers. The data were produced by immunoSEQ multiplex PCR, yet TCRdb's version contains in-frame clones alone and is incomplete. V, J and clone size derive from that table, while D and trimming were established from the DNA sequence. The table has nearly 95,000 clones, approximately 87% seen once. Material for sequencing was peripheral blood. The clonotype comes from a human donor with acute or convalescent COVID-19. The donor label of this sample is uncertain. The V call is TRBV24-1, the J call TRBJ2-7; TRBD2 might be the D (5 bases). For the CDR3, the DNA is TGTGCCACCAGTGGGACTGTTTCCTACGAGCAGTACTTC. Its translation is CATSGTVSYEQYF.